The clone carrying this T cell receptor (beta chain) turned up a few times. Its antigen is unidentified. The germline V and J ends were trimmed by 6 bases and 5 bases, with 16 bases remaining between them. The CDR3 is 14 residues long. This entry comes from a study of identical twins. Study observations and caveats: Some out-of-frame alpha sequences were shared by twins, and these showed excess low generation probability.

TCRdb used MiXCR to reprocess the 5' RACE reads, holding one entry per CDR3 protein. In the table there are about 470,000 distinct CDR3 sequences, 20% to 30% of which are singletons. The sample was also linked to a second study, of T cells expressing NK-cell markers. That study reports: Sorted CD3+CD56-NKG2C+, CD3+CD56+NKG2C+ and CD3+CD56+NKG2C- T cells supplied the TCR beta repertoires.

The receptor was isolated from a woman younger than 35 in good health. The sequenced material came from CD4+ T cells sorted from blood. The V and J genes are TRBV12-3 or TRBV12-4 and TRBJ2-5, with D possibly TRBD2 on 5 matching bases. The CDR3 DNA reads TGTGCCAGCAGCCCCGGAGGCAGCGTGGAGACCCAGTACTTC. It translates to CASSPGGSVETQYF.